Sequencing of this TCR beta chain was carried out in a study of control samples from healthy donors and cancer patients. Germline V gene sequence: CDR1 SGDLS, CDR2 YYNGEE. The germline V and J ends were trimmed by 3 bases and 7 bases, with 13 bases remaining between them. The CDR3 is made up of 14 amino acids. Repertoires were generated with immunoSEQ multiplex PCR, while TCRdb's copy carries only in-frame clones and drops some. This sample carries 400,000 to 500,000 clones, 90% of them seen once, and the ten largest clones take 5.5% to 7.5%. The receptor comes from a man in his forties or fifties with head and neck cancer. The sample comprised PBMCs. The chain couples TRBV9 to TRBJ1-4; D unclear. The DNA for the CDR3 is TGTGCCAGCAGCGCCGTAGGAGGGAGTGAAAAACTGTTTTTT. Protein product: CASSAVGGSEKLFF.